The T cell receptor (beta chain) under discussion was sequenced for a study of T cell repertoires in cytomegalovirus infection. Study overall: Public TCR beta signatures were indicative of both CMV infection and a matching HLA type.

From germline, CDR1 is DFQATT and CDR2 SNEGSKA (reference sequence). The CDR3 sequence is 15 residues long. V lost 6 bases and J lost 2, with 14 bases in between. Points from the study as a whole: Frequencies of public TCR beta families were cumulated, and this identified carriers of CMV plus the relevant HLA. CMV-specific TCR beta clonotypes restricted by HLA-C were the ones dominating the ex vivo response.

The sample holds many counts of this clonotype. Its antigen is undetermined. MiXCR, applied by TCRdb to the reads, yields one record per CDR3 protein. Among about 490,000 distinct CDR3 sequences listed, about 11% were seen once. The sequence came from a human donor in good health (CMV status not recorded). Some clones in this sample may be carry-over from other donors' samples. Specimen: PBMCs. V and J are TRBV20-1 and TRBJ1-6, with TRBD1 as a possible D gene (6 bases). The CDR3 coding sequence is TGCAGTGCCGCCCCCAGGGGCACCTATAATTCACCCCTCCACTTT. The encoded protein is CSAAPRGTYNSPLHF.